The source of this T cell receptor (beta chain) is a study of vaccination effects on CD4 cells after COVID-19. Study context: The median interval between the second dose and post-vaccine sampling was 72 days. Each culture well received over 1.5 million PBMC. These cells were then cultured in IMDM with 10 IU/ml IL-2 and about 9.9 ug/ml peptides. General study results and limits: Early timepoints after infection were absent, and convalescent patients were few in the study.

Only a few counts were recorded for this clone. Its target is not known. Germline V lookup: CDR1 LGHNA, CDR2 YNFKEQ. The CDR3 has 16 residues. The V gene lost 3 bases and the J gene lost 1 base, with 13 bases spanning the gap. TCRdb keeps only in-frame clones here, not all; method: immunoSEQ multiplex PCR. This sample yields 35,000 to 45,000 clones, of which 76% are seen a single time; around 3.5% belongs to the top ten. Upon completion of about 10 days in culture, CD4+ T cells were isolated. The individual was infected with SARS-CoV-2 between March and December 2020, as confirmed by PCR. The vaccine given was either BNT162b2 or mRNA-1273, in two doses. Days 3 and 7 were when half the medium was replaced with IL-2 medium.

The receptor was isolated from a human donor who had a prior SARS-CoV-2 infection. This specimen consisted of CD4+ T cells from PBMCs cultured without peptide, obtained after COVID-19 vaccination. This chain links TRBV4-2 with TRBJ1-3; D perhaps matches TRBD1 (6 bases). The CDR3 DNA sequence: TGTGCCAGCAGCCACCAGGGGATACGGTCTGGAAACACCATATATTTT. This translates into CASSHQGIRSGNTIYF.